The clone carrying this TCR beta chain was detected only a few times. Sequencing used immunoSEQ multiplex PCR; TCRdb keeps in-frame clones, though not all of them. The sample shows under 75,000 clones, 75% to 90% of them seen only once. The germline V gene has CDR1 KGHSY and CDR2 FQNENV. CDR3 length: 16 residues. Trimming took 1 base from V and 5 from J; bases not matched to a gene: 8. The data stem from a study of blood T cell repertoires in COVID-19. Study-level background: T cells, B-cell-depleted T cells, or PBMCs supplied cDNA or gDNA.

The sequencing input was peripheral blood. V and J are TRBV16 and TRBJ1-5; 7 bases are shared with TRBD1. The receptor was isolated from a man between 65 and 80 years old who had recovered from COVID-19. In nucleotides, the CDR3 is TGTGCCAGCAGCCAATTTGAGGGGGCCGAGGATCAGCCCCAGCATTTT. Its translation: CASSQFEGAEDQPQHF. The complete variable domain, with remaining parts taken from reference TRBV16 and TRBJ1-5, reads GEEVAQTPKHLVRGEGQKAKLYCAPIKGHSYVFWYQQVLKNEFKFLISFQNENVFDETGMPKERFSAKCLPNSPCSLEIQATKLEDSAVYFCASSQFEGAEDQPQHFGDGTRLSIL.